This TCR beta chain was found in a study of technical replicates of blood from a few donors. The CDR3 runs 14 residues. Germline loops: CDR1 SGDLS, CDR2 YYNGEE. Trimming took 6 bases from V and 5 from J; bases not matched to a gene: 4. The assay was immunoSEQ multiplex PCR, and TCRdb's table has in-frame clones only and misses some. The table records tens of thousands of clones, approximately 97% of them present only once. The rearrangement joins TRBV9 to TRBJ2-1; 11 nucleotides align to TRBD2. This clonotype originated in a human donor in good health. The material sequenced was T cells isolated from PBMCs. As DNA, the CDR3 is TGTGCCAGCAACGGGGGACTAGCGGACAATGAGCAGTTCTTC. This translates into CASNGGLADNEQFF.